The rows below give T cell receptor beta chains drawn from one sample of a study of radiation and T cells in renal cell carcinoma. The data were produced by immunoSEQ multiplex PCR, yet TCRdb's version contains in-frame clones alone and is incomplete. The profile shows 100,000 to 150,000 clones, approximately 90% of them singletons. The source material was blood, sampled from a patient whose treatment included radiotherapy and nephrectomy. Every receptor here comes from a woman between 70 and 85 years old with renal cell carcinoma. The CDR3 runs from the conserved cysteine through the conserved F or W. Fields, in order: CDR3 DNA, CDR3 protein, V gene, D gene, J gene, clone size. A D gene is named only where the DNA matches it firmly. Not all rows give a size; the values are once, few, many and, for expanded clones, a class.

TGCGCCAGCAGCACCCACAGGGGCCATGAGCAGTTCTTC CASSTHRGHEQFF TRBV5-1 TRBD1 TRBJ2-1 -
TGCGCCAGCAGCTTGCAGGGGACCTATGGCTACACCTTC CASSLQGTYGYTF TRBV5-1 - TRBJ1-2 -
TGCGCCAGCAGCCTTCCGCTAGCGGGGGGGCCCCAGGGAAGAGAGACCCAGTACTTC CASSLPLAGGPQGRETQYF TRBV5-1 TRBD2 TRBJ2-5 -
TGTGCCAGCACCCAGACAGGGGTTTATGGCTACACCTTC CASTQTGVYGYTF TRBV13 TRBD1 TRBJ1-2 -
TGTGCCAGCAGTTATCGGCAGGGGGCCCAGGGGGGCTACACCTTC CASSYRQGAQGGYTF TRBV6-5 TRBD1 TRBJ1-2 -
TGTGCCAGCAGCTTAGAGATCCGGGCAAACTATGGCTACACCTTC CASSLEIRANYGYTF TRBV7-2 - TRBJ1-2 -
TGTGCCAGCTCCCTGGGACTACACTCTGGAAACACCATATATTTT CASSLGLHSGNTIYF TRBV5-6 - TRBJ1-3 -
TGTGCCACCAGCAGGGAACAGGGTGACGGAAACACCATATATTTT CATSREQGDGNTIYF TRBV15 - TRBJ1-3 -
TGTGCCAGCAGCGCAAAAGGTTCCGAGCAGTACTTC CASSAKGSEQYF TRBV11-3 - TRBJ2-7 -
TGCGCCAGCAGTGAACAGGGGCTCGTCGACGAGCAGTACTTC CASSEQGLVDEQYF TRBV5-1 TRBD1 TRBJ2-7 -
TGTGCCAGCAGTGAATCGGGCAGGAACTATGGCTACACCTTC CASSESGRNYGYTF TRBV25-1 - TRBJ1-2 -
TGTGCCAGTAGTCCCAGCAGGGTTTCTCTCACTGAAGCTTTCTTT CASSPSRVSLTEAFF TRBV19 - TRBJ1-1 -
TGTGCCAGCAGCTTAGGACAGTCCGTCACTGAAGCTTTCTTT CASSLGQSVTEAFF TRBV7-9 - TRBJ1-1 -
TGTGCCAGCAGCTCGGCAGTCGGGCCCATATATTTT CASSSAVGPIYF TRBV7-6 - TRBJ1-3 -
TGTGCCAGCAGCTATGGGGACAGGGGTAGGAACTATGGCTACACCTTC CASSYGDRGRNYGYTF TRBV5-6 TRBD1 TRBJ1-2 -
TGTGCCAGCAGCTTAGTCGGCTCTGGAAACACCATATATTTT CASSLVGSGNTIYF TRBV7-8 - TRBJ1-3 -
TGTGCCAGCTCACTGGACAGGGTCACAGATACGCAGTATTTT CASSLDRVTDTQYF TRBV18 TRBD1 TRBJ2-3 -
TGCGCCAGCAGCCTCGGACAGGGAAACCCTGGCTACACCTTC CASSLGQGNPGYTF TRBV5-1 TRBD1 TRBJ1-2 -
TGTGCCAGCAGCGTAGGGACGACCACCTATGGCTACACCTTC CASSVGTTTYGYTF TRBV9 - TRBJ1-2 -
TGTGCCTGGAGCCAGGGCTTGAATGAAAAACTGTTTTTT CAWSQGLNEKLFF TRBV30 - TRBJ1-4 -
TGTGCCACCAGCAGAGGGGGGCCTCAGGGGAACACTGAAGCTTTCTTT CATSRGGPQGNTEAFF TRBV15 - TRBJ1-1 -
TGTGCCAGTAACCCGGGACAGGGGGTCGGAAACACCATATATTTT CASNPGQGVGNTIYF TRBV19 TRBD1 TRBJ1-3 -
TGTGCCAGCAGCGTAGACCCGGGGGCCGTGAACACTGAAGCTTTCTTT CASSVDPGAVNTEAFF TRBV9 - TRBJ1-1 -
TGTGCCAGCAGCGTAGCGGTGACGGGTTACAATGAGCAGTTCTTC CASSVAVTGYNEQFF TRBV9 - TRBJ2-1 -
TGTGCCAGCAGCTTAGGGACCGGGGAGCAGTACTTC CASSLGTGEQYF TRBV7-2 - TRBJ2-7 -
TGTGCCAGCAGCTTGCGGCCCCCGGGGGTCACTGAAGCTTTCTTT CASSLRPPGVTEAFF TRBV27 - TRBJ1-1 -
TGTGCCTGGAGTGTAAATGACAGGGGGACTTTCTTT CAWSVNDRGTFF TRBV30 TRBD1 TRBJ1-1 once
TGTGCCAGTAGTAGGGCTGGTTACGAGCAGTACTTC CASSRAGYEQYF TRBV19 - TRBJ2-7 once
TGTGCCAGCAGACAAAACCGGGGGAACACTGAAGCTTTCTTT CASRQNRGNTEAFF TRBV7-8 - TRBJ1-1 -